This entry concerns a single T cell receptor (beta chain). The data stem from a study of blood T cell repertoires in COVID-19. For the study at large: Samples taken during acute and convalescent COVID-19 were collected in the United States, Italy and Spain. T cells, B-cell-depleted T cells, or PBMCs supplied cDNA or gDNA.

V dropped 4 bases and J dropped 6; count of bases not matched to a gene: 6. The CDR3 extends over 14 amino acids. Per the germline V gene, CDR1 is LGHDT and CDR2 is YNNKEL (reference sequence). Authors' data handling: Quantification of nucleated cells was approximated via reference gene primer amplification. The data were produced by immunoSEQ multiplex PCR, yet TCRdb's version contains in-frame clones alone and is incomplete. From that table come the V and J calls and clone size; the DNA was used to work out D and trimming. The sample shows 60,000 or so clones, more than 80% of them seen only once. The clonotype comes from a man aged 80 or over with acute or convalescent COVID-19. V gene TRBV3-1 (or the pseudogene TRBV3-2) combines with J gene TRBJ2-7, with TRBD2 matching 10 bases. The sample comprised peripheral blood. The CDR3 spells CASSRSGGAREQYF. The CDR3 nucleotides read TGTGCCAGCAGCCGGAGCGGGGGGGCCCGCGAGCAGTACTTC.